This T cell receptor beta chain appears in the sequencing data of a study of vaccination and CD4 T cells after COVID-19 (dated by TCRdb to between 2021 and 2022). With regard to the full study: Convalescent patients had a positive SARS-CoV-2 result on nasal swab PCR, and of these patients, under ten had mild disease and one had severe disease. Six males and four females were included in the convalescent cohort, with two Hispanic individuals, seven Caucasians, two Asians and one multiracial person represented. Each participant got two doses of either the Pfizer-BioNTech BNT162b2 vaccine (n=8) or the Moderna mRNA-1273 vaccine (n=2). Post-COVID blood samples were collected from convalescent patients a median of around 100 days after diagnosis, with a range of roughly 35 to 161 days. Post-vaccine blood samples were taken a median of around 68 days after the second vaccine dose, with a range of 14 to 241 days. Overlapping spike peptide pools from SARS-CoV-2 and from the common cold coronaviruses HCoV-NL63, HCoV-OC43 and HCoV-229E were used as culture stimuli. As controls, cultures received a CEFX viral epitope pool (the positive control), an HIV-1 Nef peptide pool (the negative control), or no peptide at all. In some eleven COVID-19 convalescent patients and a few infection-naive healthy vaccine recipients, researchers compared the spike-specific CD4+ TCR repertoire from before mRNA vaccination with the repertoire from after. Paper-wide results and their limitations: An increase in the median number of SARS-CoV-2-reactive clonotypes from 21 after infection to 38 after vaccination was observed, but the change was not found to be significant. In convalescent patients, a median around 86% of post-vaccine SARS-CoV-2-reactive clones were detected only after vaccination, suggesting vaccine-specific priming. Only a relatively small number of convalescent patients were included in the study, and early timepoints following natural infection were not analyzed. In convalescent patients, nearly all vaccine-specific clones (304 of 307) were found to be mono-reactive for SARS-CoV-2 spike rather than cross-reactive with common cold coronaviruses.

The library was generated by PCR. At the Johns Hopkins FTIC core, DNA from the cultured CD4+ T cells underwent TCR sequencing with the Oncomine TCR Beta short-read assay. Genomic DNA was extracted from the cultured CD4+ T cells with the QIAamp micro DNA kit. Oncomine TCR Beta libraries from cultured CD4+ T cells were pooled with unique dual indexes and sequenced on an Illumina iSeq 100. As for the authors' bioinformatics: Non-productive sequences were removed, and CDR3s not starting with C, not ending with F or W, or shorter than 7 amino acids were discarded. The MANAFEST web application identified antigen-specific clonotypes by comparing peptide-stimulated wells against reference wells and other culture wells. An FDR below 0.05, an odds ratio above 5, and a productive frequency above 0.1% in at least two of three replicate wells were required for clones to be considered positive. A clonotype counted as cross-reactive if it showed significant expansion both in the SARS-CoV-2 spike wells and in at least one common cold coronavirus spike condition. Using R version 3.6.1, CDR3 homology was evaluated through Levenshtein distances (stringdist) along with unrooted phylogenetic trees (ape). TCRdb cleaned the public reads at Q25 with fastp, built clones with MiXCR and kept in-frame beta chains. Each CDR3 protein appears once, grouped with its most common genes and DNA. The V and J calls, along with clone size, are taken from TCRdb and not from the paper's own processing. For this sample the table gives about 20,000 distinct CDR3 sequences, of which around 53% were detected only once. Together, the top ten hold around 9% of the sample.

The CDR3, cysteine through phenylalanine, is 12 amino acids long. Only the CDR3 portion is preserved as DNA: 36 bases, with reading frame beginning at the first base. Relative to germline, V is 0 bases shorter and J is 9 bases shorter, with 3 bases between their ends. CDR1 and CDR2 are drawn from the germline V gene: MNHNS, SASEGT. A remark on this clonotype: What this receptor recognizes is not known. Base qualities are not provided; no much larger clone lies one nucleotide away.

Per the publication, the treatment or condition label means: approximately 9-day PBMC culture with coronavirus spike peptide pools or control peptides (ViraFEST assay). The study used the ViraFEST assay, which expanded antigen-specific T cells with peptide pools and then identified expanded clonotypes by TCR sequencing. Positive SARS-CoV-2 PCR tests in the convalescent patients dated from March to December 2020, before Alpha, Beta and Delta variants emerged in the United States. Each well held around 2 million PBMCs cultured in IMDM containing roughly 5% human AB serum and approximately 9.6 IU/ml IL-2, with 7.5 to 10 ug/ml peptide pools added. On days 3 and 7, half of the culture medium was replaced with fresh IL-2-containing medium. After around 10 days of culture, CD4+ T cells were isolated by negative selection using the EasySep CD4+ T cell isolation kit. Ficoll-Paque Plus gradient centrifugation was used to isolate PBMCs from whole blood, and the isolated PBMCs were then either used fresh or cryopreserved at -140C. Each culture condition was generally run in triplicate wells.

The receptor chain draws on TRBV6-1 and TRBJ1-6, with the D gene not confidently named. Sequencing used CD4+ T cells from blood, cultured in vitro. The clonotype originates from a human donor who had recovered from COVID-19. The sequence in DNA is TGTGCCAGCAGTGAAGCGGTTTCACCCCTCCACTTT. This is translated as CASSEAVSPLHF.